Described below is a single T cell receptor beta chain sequence and its context. Its antigen is unknown. Additional autoimmune diseases, uncontrolled infections, pregnancy or lactation disqualified patients. RNA served as the template for amplifying TCR beta CDR3 regions. Scientists carried out first-round RT-PCR using HTBI primers and then a second-round multiplex PCR. TCRdb called the multiplex PCR reads again in MiXCR, with one record for every CDR3 protein. The sample contains about 1.1 million distinct CDR3 sequences, around a third of which appear only once. Trimming removed 7 bases at V and 4 bases at J, with 14 bases between. The CDR3 loop spans 12 amino acids. The V gene's germline CDR1 is SQVTM and CDR2 ANQGSEA. The data were obtained in a study of Graves' ophthalmopathy and Graves' hyperthyroidism. Across the study: Hyperthyroidism showing no ophthalmopathy within 18 months of follow-up was stable. Study results and limitations: Most thyroid clonotypes expanded beyond 0.001 frequency were also found in blood.

Sequences were obtained from peripheral blood or thyroid tissue (not recorded which). This receptor was taken from an adult man with Graves' hyperthyroidism. The chain uses TRBV29-1 and TRBJ2-7; D might be TRBD1 or TRBD2, each matching 5 bases. CDR3 in amino acids: CSAGDHQYEQYF. Here the CDR3 DNA reads TGCAGCGCTGGGGACCATCAGTACGAGCAGTACTTC.